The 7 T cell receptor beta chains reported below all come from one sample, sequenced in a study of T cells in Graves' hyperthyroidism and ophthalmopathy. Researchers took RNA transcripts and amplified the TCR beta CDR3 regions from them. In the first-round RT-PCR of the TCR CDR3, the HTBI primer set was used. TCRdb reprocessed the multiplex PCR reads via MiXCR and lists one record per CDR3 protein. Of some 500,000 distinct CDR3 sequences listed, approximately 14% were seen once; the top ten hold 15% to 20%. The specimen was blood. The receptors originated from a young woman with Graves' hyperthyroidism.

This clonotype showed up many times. The CDR3 reads CAISGRSDTQYF. Written as DNA, the CDR3 is TGTGCCATCAGTGGGAGATCGGATACGCAGTATTTT. V gene TRBV10-3 combines with J gene TRBJ2-3; D remains ambiguous. Germline assignment: CDR1 ENHRY and CDR2 SYGVKD. This CDR3 is 12 amino acids long. V was cut by 4 bases and J by 6 bases, with 8 bases left in between.

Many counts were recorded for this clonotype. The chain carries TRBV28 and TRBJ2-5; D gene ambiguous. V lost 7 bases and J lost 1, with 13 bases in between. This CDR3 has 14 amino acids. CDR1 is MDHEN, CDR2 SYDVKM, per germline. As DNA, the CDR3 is TGTGCCAGCAAGGCAGCGCCGTCCCAAGAGACCCAGTACTTC. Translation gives CASKAAPSQETQYF.

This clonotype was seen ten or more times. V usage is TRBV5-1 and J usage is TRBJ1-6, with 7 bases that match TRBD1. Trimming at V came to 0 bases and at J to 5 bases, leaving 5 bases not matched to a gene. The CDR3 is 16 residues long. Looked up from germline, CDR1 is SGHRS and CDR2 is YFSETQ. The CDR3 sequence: CASSLERDRNNSPLHF. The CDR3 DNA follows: TGCGCCAGCAGCTTGGAACGGGACAGAAATAATTCACCCCTCCACTTT. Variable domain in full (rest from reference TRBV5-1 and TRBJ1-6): KAGVTQTPRYLIKTRGQQVTLSCSPISGHRSVSWYQQTPGQGLQFLFEYFSETQRNKGNFPGRFSGRQFSNSRSEMNVSTLELGDSALYLCASSLERDRNNSPLHFGNGTRLTVT.

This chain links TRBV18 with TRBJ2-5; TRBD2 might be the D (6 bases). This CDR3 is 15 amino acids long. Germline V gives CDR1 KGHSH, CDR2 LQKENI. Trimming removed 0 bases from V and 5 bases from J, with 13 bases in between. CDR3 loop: CASSPPQAGLETQYF. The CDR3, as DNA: TGTGCCAGCTCACCACCGCAGGCGGGATTGGAGACCCAGTACTTC.

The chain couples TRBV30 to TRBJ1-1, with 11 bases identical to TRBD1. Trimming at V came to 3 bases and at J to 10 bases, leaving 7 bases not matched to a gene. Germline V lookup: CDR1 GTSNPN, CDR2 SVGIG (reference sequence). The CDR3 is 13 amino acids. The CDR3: CAWSKDRGRAAFF. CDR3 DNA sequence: TGTGCCTGGAGCAAGGACAGGGGGCGCGCAGCTTTCTTT.

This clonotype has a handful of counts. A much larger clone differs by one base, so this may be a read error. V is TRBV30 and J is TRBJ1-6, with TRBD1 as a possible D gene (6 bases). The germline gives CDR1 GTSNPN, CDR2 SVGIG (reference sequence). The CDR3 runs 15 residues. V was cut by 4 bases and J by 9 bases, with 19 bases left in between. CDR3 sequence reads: CAWIPGDGRSSPLHF. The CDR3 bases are TGTGCCTGGATTCCAGGGGACGGAAGGAGTTCACCCCTCCACTTT.

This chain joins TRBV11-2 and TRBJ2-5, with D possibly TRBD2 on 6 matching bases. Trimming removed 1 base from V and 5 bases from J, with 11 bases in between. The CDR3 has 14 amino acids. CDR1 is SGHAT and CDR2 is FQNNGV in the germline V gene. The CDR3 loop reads CASSLGAGRETQYF. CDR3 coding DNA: TGTGCCAGCAGCTTAGGGGCGGGGAGGGAGACCCAGTACTTC. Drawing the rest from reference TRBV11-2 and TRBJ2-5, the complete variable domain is EAGVAQSPRYKIIEKRQSVAFWCNPISGHATLYWYQQILGQGPKLLIQFQNNGVVDDSQLPKDRFSAERLKGVDSTLKIQPAKLEDSAVYLCASSLGAGRETQYFGPGTRLLVL.